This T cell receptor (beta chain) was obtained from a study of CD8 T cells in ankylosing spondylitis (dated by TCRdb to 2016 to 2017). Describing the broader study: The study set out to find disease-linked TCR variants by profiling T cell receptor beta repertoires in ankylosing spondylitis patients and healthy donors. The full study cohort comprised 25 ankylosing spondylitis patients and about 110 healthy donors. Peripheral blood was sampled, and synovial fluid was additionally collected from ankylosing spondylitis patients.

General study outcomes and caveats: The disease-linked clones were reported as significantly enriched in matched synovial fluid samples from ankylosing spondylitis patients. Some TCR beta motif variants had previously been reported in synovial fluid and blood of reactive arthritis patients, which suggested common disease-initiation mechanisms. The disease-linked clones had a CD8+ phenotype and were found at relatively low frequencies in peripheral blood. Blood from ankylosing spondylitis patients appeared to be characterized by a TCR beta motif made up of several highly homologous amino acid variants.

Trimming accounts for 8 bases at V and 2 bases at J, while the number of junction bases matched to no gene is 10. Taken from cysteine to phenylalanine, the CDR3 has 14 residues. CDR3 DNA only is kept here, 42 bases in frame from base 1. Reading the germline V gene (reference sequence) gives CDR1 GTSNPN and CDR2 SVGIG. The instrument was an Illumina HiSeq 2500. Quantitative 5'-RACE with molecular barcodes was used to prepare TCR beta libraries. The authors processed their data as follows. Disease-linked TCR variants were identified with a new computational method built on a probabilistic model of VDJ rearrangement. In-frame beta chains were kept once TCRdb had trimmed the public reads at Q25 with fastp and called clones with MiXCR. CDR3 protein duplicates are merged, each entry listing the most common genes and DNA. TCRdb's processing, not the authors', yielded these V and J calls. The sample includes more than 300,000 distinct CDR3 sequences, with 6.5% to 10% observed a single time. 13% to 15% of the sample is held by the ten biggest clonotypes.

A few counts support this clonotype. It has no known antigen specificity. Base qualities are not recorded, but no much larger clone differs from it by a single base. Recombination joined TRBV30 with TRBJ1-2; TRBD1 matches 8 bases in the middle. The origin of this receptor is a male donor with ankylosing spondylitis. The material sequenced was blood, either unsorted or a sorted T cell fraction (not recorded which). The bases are TGTGCCCGAAGGGGACAGGCTGGGAACTATGGCTACACCTTC. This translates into CARRGQAGNYGYTF.